These 15 T cell receptor beta chains came from one sample sequenced in a study of T-cell memory formation after mild COVID-19. TCRdb reprocessed the 5' RACE reads with MiXCR, giving one entry per CDR3 protein. The sample holds some 280,000 distinct CDR3 sequences, around 15% seen once. Material for sequencing was PBMCs or a T cell subset sorted from them (not recorded which). The receptors come from a man younger than 35 who had mild COVID-19 (a few samples of this study predate the infection). Cell type and time point are not known.

The rearrangement uses TRBV11-2 and TRBJ1-6; D gene ambiguous. Trimming removed 6 bases from V and 7 bases from J, with 4 bases in between. The germline CDR1 and CDR2 sequences are SGHAT and FQNNGV. This CDR3 is 11 amino acids long. CDR3: CASRANSPLHF. The CDR3 bases are TGTGCCAGCAGGGCAAATTCACCCCTCCACTTT.

Only a few counts were recorded for this clonotype. This chain joins TRBV5-1 and TRBJ1-5, with a possible D match to TRBD1 (5 bases). The V end was cut by 0 bases, the J end by 3 bases, with 10 bases between. The CDR3 length is 15 residues. Germline CDR1 SGHRS, CDR2 YFSETQ. The CDR3 protein is CASSLEGGANQPQHF. The CDR3 DNA sequence: TGCGCCAGCAGCTTGGAGGGAGGGGCCAATCAGCCCCAGCATTTT.

This clonotype was detected ten times or more. V is TRBV11-2 and J is TRBJ2-5, with D tentatively TRBD1 or TRBD2 (5 bases each). The CDR3 sequence is 17 residues long. Germline CDR1 SGHAT, CDR2 FQNNGV. The V and J ends lost 3 bases and 1 base respectively, with 18 bases between them. The CDR3 DNA is TGTGCCAGCAGCTTCAGTCCGGGGCGGTTCCCCCAAGAGACCCAGTACTTC. It yields the protein CASSFSPGRFPQETQYF.

The J gene is TRBJ1-4, the V gene TRBV20-1, with a tentative D call TRBD1 (5 bases). Germline CDR1 is DFQATT and CDR2 is SNEGSKA (reference sequence). The CDR3 consists of 13 residues. V was clipped by 5 bases and J by 3 bases, with 10 bases between them. The CDR3 spells CSAPWGANEKLFF. In DNA form, the CDR3 reads TGCAGTGCTCCTTGGGGGGCTAATGAAAAACTGTTTTTT.

This clonotype was detected only a few times. The V call is TRBV20-1, the J call TRBJ1-6; D possibly corresponds to TRBD1 (6 bases). CDR3 length: 13 residues. Trimming stripped 6 bases from V and 5 bases from J, with 11 bases between. Per the germline V gene, CDR1 is DFQATT and CDR2 is SNEGSKA (reference sequence). CDR3 in amino acids: CSAGQLNNSPLHF. The CDR3 DNA follows: TGCAGTGCAGGACAGTTAAATAATTCACCCCTCCACTTT.

The rearrangement joins TRBV18 to TRBJ2-7; possibly TRBD1 for D (5 bases). This CDR3 has 15 residues. V lost 2 bases and J 9 bases, leaving 20 bases between the germline ends. Germline CDR1 is KGHSH and CDR2 is LQKENI. The CDR3 loop reads CASSPGATEVFPQYF. As DNA, the CDR3 is TGTGCCAGCTCACCAGGGGCTACGGAAGTCTTTCCGCAGTACTTC.

The chain employs TRBV9 and TRBJ1-6, with D perhaps matching TRBD1 (5 bases). V was cut by 0 bases and J by 1 base, with 14 bases left in between. CDR3 length: 18 amino acids. CDR1 and CDR2 from the germline V gene are SGDLS and YYNGEE. CDR3: CASSVGGGESSYNSPLHF. DNA for the CDR3: TGTGCCAGCAGCGTAGGTGGAGGGGAAAGTTCCTATAATTCACCCCTCCACTTT.

This clonotype was observed a handful of times. The CDR3 region is CASSFVRGSDEQFF. The CDR3 nucleotides are TGTGCCAGCAGCTTTGTCAGGGGTTCCGATGAGCAGTTCTTC. The chain combines TRBV11-2 with TRBJ2-1, with D possibly TRBD1 on 6 matching bases. CDR3 length: 14 amino acids. V lost 3 bases and J lost 8, with 14 bases in between. The V gene's germline CDR1 is SGHAT and CDR2 FQNNGV. Full variable domain (missing parts from reference TRBV11-2 and TRBJ2-1): EAGVAQSPRYKIIEKRQSVAFWCNPISGHATLYWYQQILGQGPKLLIQFQNNGVVDDSQLPKDRFSAERLKGVDSTLKIQPAKLEDSAVYLCASSFVRGSDEQFFGPGTRLTVL.

The V and J genes are TRBV24-1 and TRBJ2-1; no firm D call. The V end lost 4 bases, the J end lost 1 base, and 10 bases lay between the germline ends. Per germline, CDR1 KGHDR and CDR2 SFDVKD. The CDR3 contains 15 residues. The CDR3 loop is CATSDPTTSYNEQFF. The CDR3 DNA follows: TGTGCCACCAGTGACCCGACCACGTCCTACAATGAGCAGTTCTTC.

This clonotype was picked up many times. The chain carries TRBV12-3 or TRBV12-4 and TRBJ1-3; a possible D gene is TRBD1 (5 bases). There are 16 residues in the CDR3. V lost 2 bases to trimming and J lost 0 bases, with 11 bases between them. The CDR3 DNA reads as TGTGCCAGCAGTTTAAGAGGGGCCGGCTCTGGAAACACCATATATTTT. Translation: CASSLRGAGSGNTIYF.

The table lists this clonotype with many counts. The chain couples TRBV2 to TRBJ2-3; tentative D call: TRBD2 (5 bases). The CDR3 contains 12 residues. Trimming took 6 bases from V and 4 from J, leaving 8 bases between them. Germline CDR1 reads SNHLY; CDR2 reads FYNNEI. CDR3 nucleotide sequence: TGTGCCAGCAGCGGGGTAGCAGATACGCAGTATTTT. Its protein is CASSGVADTQYF.

This clonotype was seen a handful of times. The chain combines TRBV5-4 with TRBJ2-7, with TRBD1 matching over 8 bases. CDR3 size: 14 residues. The trim removed 0 bases at V and 6 bases at J, leaving 5 bases unmatched. The germline V gene encodes CDR1 SGHNT and CDR2 YYREEE (reference sequence). The DNA for the CDR3 is TGTGCCAGCAGCTTGGGAAGGACAGGGTCCGAGCAGTACTTC. Its translation: CASSLGRTGSEQYF. The whole variable domain, filled in from reference TRBV5-4 and TRBJ2-7, reads ETGVTQSPTHLIKTRGQQVTLRCSSQSGHNTVSWYQQALGQGPQFIFQYYREEENGRGNFPPRFSGLQFPNYSSELNVNALELDDSALYLCASSLGRTGSEQYFGPGTRLTVT.

This clonotype has a handful of counts. This chain connects TRBV7-3 to TRBJ2-3; D is ambiguous. The CDR3 sequence is 16 residues long. CDR1 is SGHTA and CDR2 is FQGTGA in the germline V gene. Trimming pared 4 bases from V and 0 bases from J, leaving 14 bases between. CDR3 DNA sequence: TGTGCCAGCAGCTCCCTGGCAACCCCTAGCACAGATACGCAGTATTTT. It is translated as CASSSLATPSTDTQYF.

This CDR3 is CSASENTEAFF. CDR3 DNA: TGCAGTGCTAGTGAGAACACTGAAGCTTTCTTT. The V gene is TRBV20-1, the J gene TRBJ1-1; D ambiguous. The germline V gene has CDR1 DFQATT and CDR2 SNEGSKA (reference sequence). This CDR3 is 11 amino acids long. Trimming shortened V by 3 bases and J by 1 base, and 3 bases separated the two germline ends.

The chain couples TRBV7-3 to TRBJ2-1; TRBD2 agrees at 7 bases. The V segment lost 5 bases and the J segment 1 base; nucleotides outside the gene matches: 5. CDR1 is SGHTA and CDR2 is FQGTGA in the germline V gene. The length of the CDR3 is 15 residues. CDR3 residues: CASSPGGTSYNEQFF. The CDR3 DNA reads TGTGCCAGCAGCCCGGGGGGTACGTCCTACAATGAGCAGTTCTTC.